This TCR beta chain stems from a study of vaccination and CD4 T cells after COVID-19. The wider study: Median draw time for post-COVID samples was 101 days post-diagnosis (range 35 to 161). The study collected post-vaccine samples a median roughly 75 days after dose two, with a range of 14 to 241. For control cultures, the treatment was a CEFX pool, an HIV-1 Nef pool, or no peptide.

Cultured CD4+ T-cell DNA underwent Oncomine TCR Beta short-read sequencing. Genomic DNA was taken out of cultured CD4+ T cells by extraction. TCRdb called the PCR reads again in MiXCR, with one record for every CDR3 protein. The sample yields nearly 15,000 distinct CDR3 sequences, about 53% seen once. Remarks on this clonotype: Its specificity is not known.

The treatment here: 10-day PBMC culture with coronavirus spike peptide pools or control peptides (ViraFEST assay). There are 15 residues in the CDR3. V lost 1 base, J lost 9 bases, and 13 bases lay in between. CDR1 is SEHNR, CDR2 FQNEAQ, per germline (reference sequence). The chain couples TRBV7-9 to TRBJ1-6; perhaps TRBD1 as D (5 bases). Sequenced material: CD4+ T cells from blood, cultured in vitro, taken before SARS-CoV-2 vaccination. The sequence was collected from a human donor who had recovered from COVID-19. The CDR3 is CASSLGWGMSSPLHF. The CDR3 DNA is TGTGCCAGCAGCTTAGGTTGGGGGATGAGTTCACCCCTCCACTTT.